This T cell receptor (beta chain) comes out of a study of blood T cells in healthy people across ages. This clonotype was found a few times. A J-beta primer mix and a sample-barcoded 5' primer were used in a second PCR of about 7 to 12 cycles. MiXCR, run by TCRdb on the 5' RACE reads, gives a single entry per CDR3 protein. The data hold 800,000 to 1,300,000 distinct CDR3 sequences, with around 27% observed a single time. The CDR3 has 17 amino acids. Germline CDR1 and CDR2: ENHRY and SYGVKD. Trimming cost V 6 bases and J 5 bases, with 24 bases left between them. The same specimen was also included in a second study, on T cells of mothers and their children.

Source material: blood. The rearrangement uses TRBV10-3 and TRBJ2-3; TRBD2 is a possible D gene (6 bases). The TCR originated in a girl aged 2 to 9 in good health. The DNA for the CDR3 is TGTGCCATCAGGGACCCGGGGAGCGGGCTAATGAGAGATACGCAGTATTTT. This encodes CAIRDPGSGLMRDTQYF.